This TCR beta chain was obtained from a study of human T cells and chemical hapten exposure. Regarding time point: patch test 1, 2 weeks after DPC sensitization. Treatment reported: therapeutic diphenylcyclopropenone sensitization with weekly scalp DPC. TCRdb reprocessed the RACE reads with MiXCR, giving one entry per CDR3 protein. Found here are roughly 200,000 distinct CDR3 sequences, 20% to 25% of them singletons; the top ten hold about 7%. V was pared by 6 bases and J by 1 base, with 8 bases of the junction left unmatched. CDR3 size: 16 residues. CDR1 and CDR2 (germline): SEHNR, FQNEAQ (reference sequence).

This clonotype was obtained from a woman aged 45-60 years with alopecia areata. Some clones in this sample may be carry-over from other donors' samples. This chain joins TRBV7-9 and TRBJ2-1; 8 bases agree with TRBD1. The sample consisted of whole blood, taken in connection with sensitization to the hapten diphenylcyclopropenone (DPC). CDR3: CASRARTGLSYNEQFF. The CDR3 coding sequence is TGTGCCAGCAGGGCTCGGACAGGGCTTTCCTACAATGAGCAGTTCTTC.